The rows below give T cell receptor beta chains drawn from one sample of a study of neurological immune-mediated disorders. TCRdb called the 5' RACE reads again in MiXCR, with one record for every CDR3 protein. The sample shows roughly 30,000 distinct CDR3 sequences, approximately 5.4% of them seen only once. Sequenced material: CD4+ T cells from blood. These receptors all come from a woman aged 45-59 years in good health. CDR3s include the opening cysteine and the closing phenylalanine or tryptophan. D genes are given only for firm matches. The listing skips clone size in some rows; elsewhere it reads once, few, many or a size class.

J: TRBJ2-1; V: TRBV4-3; D: -; size: many; DNA: TGCGCCAGCAGCCAAGATCGGGGCGGATACAATGAGCAGTTCTTC; CDR3: CASSQDRGGYNEQFF
J: TRBJ2-6; V: TRBV5-6; D: TRBD2; size: -; DNA: TGTGCCAGCAGCTTTGAGGGAGGGCAAGGTGGGGCCAACGTCCTGACTTTC; CDR3: CASSFEGGQGGANVLTF
J: TRBJ2-1; V: TRBV5-1; D: TRBD2; size: many; DNA: TGCGCCAGCAGCTCTAGCGGGGGGGCCTACAATGAGCAGTTCTTC; CDR3: CASSSSGGAYNEQFF
J: TRBJ1-6; V: TRBV2; D: -; size: many; DNA: TGTGCCAGCAGTGAGAGGAGGAATAATTCACCCCTCCACTTT; CDR3: CASSERRNNSPLHF
J: TRBJ2-1; V: TRBV5-1; D: TRBD1; size: many; DNA: TGCGCCAGCAGCGGCGACGGGGGCAGGGGGCTACGCAGCTCCTACAATGAGCAGTTCTTC; CDR3: CASSGDGGRGLRSSYNEQFF
J: TRBJ1-4; V: TRBV7-2; D: -; size: many; DNA: TGTGCCAGCAGCTTAAGCCCAGGAACTAATGAAAAACTGTTTTTT; CDR3: CASSLSPGTNEKLFF
J: TRBJ2-3; V: TRBV4-1; D: TRBD1; size: many; DNA: TGCGCCAGCAGCCAAGACAGGGGGCGGACAGATACGCAGTATTTT; CDR3: CASSQDRGRTDTQYF
J: TRBJ2-5; V: TRBV7-8; D: -; size: many; DNA: TGTGCCAGCAGCCCAACGGCGGGGGAGACCCAGTACTTC; CDR3: CASSPTAGETQYF
J: TRBJ2-1; V: TRBV3-1; D: -; size: many; DNA: TGTGCCAGCAGCCAAGGAGGAGCGGGCTCCTACAATGAGCAGTTCTTC; CDR3: CASSQGGAGSYNEQFF
J: TRBJ1-6; V: TRBV5-1; D: -; size: many; DNA: TGCGCCAGCAGCTTTGGGGCGGCCGGTTCACCCCTCCACTTT; CDR3: CASSFGAAGSPLHF
J: TRBJ2-5; V: TRBV7-2; D: TRBD1; size: many; DNA: TGTGCCAGCAGCGCCCGGACAGGGTCATGGGAGACCCAGTACTTC; CDR3: CASSARTGSWETQYF
J: TRBJ1-1; V: TRBV20-1; D: TRBD1; size: many; DNA: TGCAGTGCAAAACAGGGGGCACTGAACACTGAAGCTTTCTTT; CDR3: CSAKQGALNTEAFF
J: TRBJ1-2; V: TRBV10-3; D: -; size: many; DNA: TGTGCCATCAGAAACGGCTATGGCTACACCTTC; CDR3: CAIRNGYGYTF
J: TRBJ1-2; V: TRBV6-5; D: -; size: many; DNA: TGTGCCAGCAGTTTAGCCAAGGGAAGCCATGGCTACACCTTC; CDR3: CASSLAKGSHGYTF
J: TRBJ2-7; V: TRBV7-3; D: -; size: many; DNA: TGTGCCAGCAGTGGTCAACCGGGATACGAGCAGTACTTC; CDR3: CASSGQPGYEQYF
J: TRBJ2-1; V: TRBV7-8; D: TRBD2; size: many; DNA: TGTGCCAGCAGCCAAAGCGGGAGTTCATACAATGAGCAGTTCTTC; CDR3: CASSQSGSSYNEQFF
J: TRBJ2-2; V: TRBV20-1; D: -; size: many; DNA: TGCAGTGCTAGCTTCGGTTTTTCGGGCACCGGGGAGCTGTTTTTT; CDR3: CSASFGFSGTGELFF
J: TRBJ2-2; V: TRBV5-1; D: -; size: many; DNA: TGCGCCAGCAGCTTGGGATTTGTATCCGGGGAGCTGTTTTTT; CDR3: CASSLGFVSGELFF
J: TRBJ2-1; V: TRBV6-1; D: -; size: many; DNA: TGTGCCAGCAGTCCGGGGGTAGTTAATGAGCAGTTCTTC; CDR3: CASSPGVVNEQFF
J: TRBJ2-7; V: TRBV6-2/TRBV6-3; D: TRBD1; size: many; DNA: TGTGCCAGCAACCCGGGACAGTTAGGCTCCTACGAGCAGTACTTC; CDR3: CASNPGQLGSYEQYF
J: TRBJ2-2; V: TRBV28; D: -; size: many; DNA: TGTGCCAGTGGCGGACAGAACACCGGGGAGCTGTTTTTT; CDR3: CASGGQNTGELFF
J: TRBJ2-2; V: TRBV5-1; D: -; size: medium-sized; DNA: TGCGCCAGCAGCTTGGTAGGCGGGGCGAACACCGGGGAGCTGTTTTTT; CDR3: CASSLVGGANTGELFF
J: TRBJ1-5; V: TRBV7-8; D: -; size: many; DNA: TGTGCCAGCAGCTCAACAGGGATTAGTAATCAGCCCCAGCATTTT; CDR3: CASSSTGISNQPQHF
J: TRBJ1-1; V: TRBV7-3; D: -; size: many; DNA: TGTGCCAGCAGCTTAATGACTGCGAACACTGAAGCTTTCTTT; CDR3: CASSLMTANTEAFF
J: TRBJ2-1; V: TRBV7-6; D: TRBD1; size: many; DNA: TGTGCCAGCAGCCAAAACAGGGGTAGTGAGCAGTTCTTC; CDR3: CASSQNRGSEQFF
J: TRBJ1-4; V: TRBV5-1; D: TRBD1; size: many; DNA: TGCGCCAGCAGCTTACCGACAGGGTCGAATGAAAAACTGTTTTTT; CDR3: CASSLPTGSNEKLFF
J: TRBJ2-7; V: TRBV5-5; D: -; size: -; DNA: TGTGCCAGCAGCTTGGAGCGGTACTCCTACGAGCAGTACTTC; CDR3: CASSLERYSYEQYF
J: TRBJ1-5; V: TRBV20-1; D: TRBD1; size: many; DNA: TGCAGTGCCCAAAGACAGGGGCAAGGTCAGCCCCAGCATTTT; CDR3: CSAQRQGQGQPQHF
J: TRBJ1-3; V: TRBV18; D: -; size: many; DNA: TGTGCCAGCTCAGAGACTCGTCTCTCTGGAAACACCATATATTTT; CDR3: CASSETRLSGNTIYF
J: TRBJ2-2; V: TRBV6-5; D: -; size: many; DNA: TGTGCCAGCAGGACTTGGGGGACCGGGGAGCTGTTTTTT; CDR3: CASRTWGTGELFF
J: TRBJ1-2; V: TRBV7-2; D: -; size: many; DNA: TGTGCCAGCAGATCACCAATAATGGAGACGGGCTATGGCTACACCTTC; CDR3: CASRSPIMETGYGYTF
J: TRBJ2-4; V: TRBV12-3/TRBV12-4; D: -; size: many; DNA: TGTGCCAGCAGTTCGTCCGGGGCCAAAAACATTCAGTACTTC; CDR3: CASSSSGAKNIQYF
J: TRBJ2-1; V: TRBV24-1; D: TRBD2; size: medium-sized; DNA: TGTGCCACCAGTGACCCACTAGCGGGGGTCGGAGGGGATGAGCAGTTCTTC; CDR3: CATSDPLAGVGGDEQFF
J: TRBJ2-7; V: TRBV5-6; D: -; size: many; DNA: TGTGCCAGCAGCTTGGAGGTCAGTAGCTCGGGGCAGTACTTC; CDR3: CASSLEVSSSGQYF
J: TRBJ2-1; V: TRBV7-2; D: -; size: many; DNA: TGTGCCAGCAGCTTAGTTGCGGGGACGGGGAATGAGCAGTTCTTC; CDR3: CASSLVAGTGNEQFF
J: TRBJ2-2; V: TRBV5-1; D: -; size: many; DNA: TGCGCCAGCGCTTCCGGGGCAGGGGAAACCGGGGAGCTGTTTTTT; CDR3: CASASGAGETGELFF
J: TRBJ2-7; V: TRBV18; D: -; size: many; DNA: TGTGCCAGCTCACCACAATCTAGCTCCTACGAGCAGTACTTC; CDR3: CASSPQSSSYEQYF
J: TRBJ2-7; V: TRBV6-1; D: -; size: many; DNA: TGTGCCAGCCAAAGGGGCACACGGGGCTACGAGCAGTACTTC; CDR3: CASQRGTRGYEQYF
J: TRBJ2-1; V: TRBV6-1; D: -; size: many; DNA: TGTGCCAGCAGCCTAAAAGGGGCCGGGGGCAATGAGCAGTTCTTC; CDR3: CASSLKGAGGNEQFF
J: TRBJ2-3; V: TRBV3-1; D: TRBD2; size: many; DNA: TGTGCCAGCAGCGGCGGGGCTAGCGGAACAGATACGCAGTATTTT; CDR3: CASSGGASGTDTQYF
J: TRBJ2-3; V: TRBV28; D: TRBD2; size: many; DNA: TGTGCCACCCGGACTAGCGGGGGGAGGTACGCAGATACGCAGTATTTT; CDR3: CATRTSGGRYADTQYF
J: TRBJ2-7; V: TRBV10-3; D: -; size: medium-sized; DNA: TGTGCCATCAGTGAGCCGGCCCGGGCGGGACAGCTGGGCGAGCAGTACTTC; CDR3: CAISEPARAGQLGEQYF
J: TRBJ2-3; V: TRBV3-1; D: TRBD2; size: -; DNA: TGTGCCATCAGCCAATATCCAGCGGGGGGTACCTCAGATACGCAGTATTTT; CDR3: CAISQYPAGGTSDTQYF
J: TRBJ2-1; V: TRBV20-1; D: TRBD2; size: many; DNA: TGCAGTGCTAGAGACACGGGGACTAGCACCTACAATGAGCAGTTCTTC; CDR3: CSARDTGTSTYNEQFF
J: TRBJ1-1; V: TRBV19; D: -; size: many; DNA: TGTGCCAGTAGTATTGGGTTGTTGGGCACTGAAGCTTTCTTT; CDR3: CASSIGLLGTEAFF
J: TRBJ1-5; V: TRBV27; D: TRBD1; size: medium-sized; DNA: TGTGCCAGCAGGAAACTTGGGACAGATAGCAATCAGCCCCAGCATTTT; CDR3: CASRKLGTDSNQPQHF